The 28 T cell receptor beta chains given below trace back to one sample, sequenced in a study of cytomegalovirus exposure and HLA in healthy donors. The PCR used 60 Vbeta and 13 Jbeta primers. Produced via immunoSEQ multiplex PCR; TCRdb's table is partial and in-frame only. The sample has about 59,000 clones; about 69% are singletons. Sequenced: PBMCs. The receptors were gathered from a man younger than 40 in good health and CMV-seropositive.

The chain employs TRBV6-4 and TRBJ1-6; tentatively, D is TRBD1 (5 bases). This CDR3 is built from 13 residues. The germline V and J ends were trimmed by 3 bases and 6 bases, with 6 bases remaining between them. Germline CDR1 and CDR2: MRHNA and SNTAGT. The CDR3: CASSEDSNSPLHF. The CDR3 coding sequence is TGTGCCAGCAGTGAAGACAGTAATTCACCCCTCCACTTT.

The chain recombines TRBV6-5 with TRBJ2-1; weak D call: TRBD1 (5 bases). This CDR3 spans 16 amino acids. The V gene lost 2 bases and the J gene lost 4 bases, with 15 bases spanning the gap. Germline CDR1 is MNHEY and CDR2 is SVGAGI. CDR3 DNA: TGTGCCAGCAGTTACCCCCGACAGTGTATTTACAATGAGCAGTTCTTC. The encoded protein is CASSYPRQCIYNEQFF.

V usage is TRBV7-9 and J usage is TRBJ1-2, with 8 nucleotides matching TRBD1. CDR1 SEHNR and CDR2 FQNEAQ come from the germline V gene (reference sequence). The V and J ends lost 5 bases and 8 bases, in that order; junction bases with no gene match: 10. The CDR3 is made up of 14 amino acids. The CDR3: CASSRGQGRRGYTF. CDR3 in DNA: TGTGCCAGCAGCAGAGGACAGGGAAGGAGGGGCTACACCTTC.

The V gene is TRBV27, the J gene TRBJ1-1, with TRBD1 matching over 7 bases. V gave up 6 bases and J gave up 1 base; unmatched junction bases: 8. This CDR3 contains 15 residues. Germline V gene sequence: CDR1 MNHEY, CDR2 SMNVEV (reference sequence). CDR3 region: CASRRGTASNTEAFF. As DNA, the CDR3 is TGTGCCAGCAGGCGTGGGACAGCCTCGAACACTGAAGCTTTCTTT.

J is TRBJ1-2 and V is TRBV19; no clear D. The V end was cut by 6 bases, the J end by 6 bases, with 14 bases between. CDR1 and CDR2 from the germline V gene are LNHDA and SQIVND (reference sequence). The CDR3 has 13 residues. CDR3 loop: CASSFREVDGYTF. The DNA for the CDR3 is TGTGCCAGTAGCTTCCGTGAGGTCGATGGCTACACCTTC.

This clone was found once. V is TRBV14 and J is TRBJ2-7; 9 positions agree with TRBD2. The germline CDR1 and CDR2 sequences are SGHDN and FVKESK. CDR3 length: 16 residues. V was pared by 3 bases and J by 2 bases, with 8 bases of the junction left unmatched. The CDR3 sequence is CASSQLAGIPPYEQYF. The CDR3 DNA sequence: TGTGCCAGCAGCCAGCTAGCGGGGATCCCGCCCTACGAGCAGTACTTC.

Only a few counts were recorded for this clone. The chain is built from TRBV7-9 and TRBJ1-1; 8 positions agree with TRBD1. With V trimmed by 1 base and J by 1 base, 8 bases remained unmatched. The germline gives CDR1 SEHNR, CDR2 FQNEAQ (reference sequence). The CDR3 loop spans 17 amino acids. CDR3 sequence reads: CASSLGTGLEENTEAFF. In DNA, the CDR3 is TGTGCCAGCAGCTTAGGGACAGGGCTAGAAGAGAACACTGAAGCTTTCTTT.

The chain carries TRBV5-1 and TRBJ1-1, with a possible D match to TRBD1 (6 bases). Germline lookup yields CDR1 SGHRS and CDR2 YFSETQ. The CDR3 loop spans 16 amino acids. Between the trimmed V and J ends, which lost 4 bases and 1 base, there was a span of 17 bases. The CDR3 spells CASSPDGGPSNTEAFF. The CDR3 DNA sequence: TGCGCCAGCAGCCCCGACGGGGGGCCTTCGAACACTGAAGCTTTCTTT.

Here the CDR3 reads CASSLSAISGTGELFF. The CDR3 DNA is TGTGCCAGCAGCTTATCTGCTATCTCGGGGACCGGGGAGCTGTTTTTT. This chain links TRBV7-3 with TRBJ2-2; D perhaps matches TRBD2 (5 bases). Germline values: CDR1 SGHTA, CDR2 FQGTGA. V was trimmed by 2 bases and J by 5 bases, leaving 15 bases between them. This CDR3 has 16 residues.

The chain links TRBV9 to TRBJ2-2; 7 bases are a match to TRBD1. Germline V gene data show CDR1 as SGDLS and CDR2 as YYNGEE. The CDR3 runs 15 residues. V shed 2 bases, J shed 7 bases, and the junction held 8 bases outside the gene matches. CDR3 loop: CASSVSGQVGGELFF. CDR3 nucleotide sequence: TGTGCCAGCAGCGTCAGTGGACAGGTTGGCGGGGAGCTGTTTTTT.

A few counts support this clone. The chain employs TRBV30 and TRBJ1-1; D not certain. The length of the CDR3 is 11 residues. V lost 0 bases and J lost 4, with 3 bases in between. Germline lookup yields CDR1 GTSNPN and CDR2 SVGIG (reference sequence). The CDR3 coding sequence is TGTGCCTGGAGTGTGAGCACTGAAGCTTTCTTT. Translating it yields CAWSVSTEAFF.

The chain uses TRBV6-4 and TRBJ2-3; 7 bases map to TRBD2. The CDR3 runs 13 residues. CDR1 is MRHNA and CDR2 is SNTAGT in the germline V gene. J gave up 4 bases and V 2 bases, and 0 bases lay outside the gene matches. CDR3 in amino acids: CASSDGGADTQYF. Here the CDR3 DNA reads TGTGCCAGCAGTGACGGGGGGGCAGATACGCAGTATTTT.

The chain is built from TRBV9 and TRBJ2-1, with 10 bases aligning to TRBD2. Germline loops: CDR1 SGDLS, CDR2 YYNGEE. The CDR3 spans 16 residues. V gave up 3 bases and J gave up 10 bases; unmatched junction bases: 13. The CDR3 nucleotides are TGTGCCAGCAGCGCGAGGACTAGCGGTCTTGCCGGGGAGCAGTTCTTC. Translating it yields CASSARTSGLAGEQFF.

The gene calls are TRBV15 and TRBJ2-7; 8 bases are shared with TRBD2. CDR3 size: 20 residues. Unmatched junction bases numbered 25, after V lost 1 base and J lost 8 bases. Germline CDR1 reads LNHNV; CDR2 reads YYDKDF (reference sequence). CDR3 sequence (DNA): TGTGCCACCAGCAGAGGATCCGGGGGGGGTCTAAGCAGTGGGGTTTCTAAGCAGTACTTC. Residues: CATSRGSGGGLSSGVSKQYF.

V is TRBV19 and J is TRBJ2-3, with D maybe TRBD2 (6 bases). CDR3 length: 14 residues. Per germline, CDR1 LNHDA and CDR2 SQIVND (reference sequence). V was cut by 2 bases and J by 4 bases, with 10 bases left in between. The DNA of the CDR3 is TGTGCCAGTAGTATATGGAGGGTCCCAGATACGCAGTATTTT. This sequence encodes CASSIWRVPDTQYF.

CDR3 nucleotide sequence: TGTGCCAGCACCGGACAGGGTCCCAATCAGCCCCAGCATTTT. The encoded protein is CASTGQGPNQPQHF. V gene TRBV2 combines with J gene TRBJ1-5; 8 positions match TRBD1. V was clipped by 7 bases and J by 3 bases; unmatched bases: 5. CDR1 SNHLY and CDR2 FYNNEI come from the germline V gene. This CDR3 has 14 residues.

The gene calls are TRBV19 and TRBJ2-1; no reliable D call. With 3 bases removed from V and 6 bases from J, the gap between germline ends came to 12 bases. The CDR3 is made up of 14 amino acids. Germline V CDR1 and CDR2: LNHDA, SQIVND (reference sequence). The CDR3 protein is CASSIHERPNEQFF. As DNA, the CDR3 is TGTGCCAGTAGTATCCATGAGCGACCCAATGAGCAGTTCTTC. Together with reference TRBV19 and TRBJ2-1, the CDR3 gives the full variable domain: DGGITQSPKYLFRKEGQNVTLSCEQNLNHDAMYWYRQDPGQGLRLIYYSQIVNDFQKGDIAEGYSVSREKKESFPLTVTSAQKNPTAFYLCASSIHERPNEQFFGPGTRLTVL.

The CDR3 here is CASSDSGAGGYNEQFF. The CDR3 DNA sequence: TGTGCCAGCAGTGACTCTGGGGCCGGGGGTTACAATGAGCAGTTCTTC. The chain joins TRBV6-4 to TRBJ2-1; tentatively, D is TRBD2 (6 bases). This CDR3 comprises 16 residues. Trimming removed 0 bases at V and 4 bases at J, with 13 bases between. The germline V gene encodes CDR1 MRHNA and CDR2 SNTAGT.

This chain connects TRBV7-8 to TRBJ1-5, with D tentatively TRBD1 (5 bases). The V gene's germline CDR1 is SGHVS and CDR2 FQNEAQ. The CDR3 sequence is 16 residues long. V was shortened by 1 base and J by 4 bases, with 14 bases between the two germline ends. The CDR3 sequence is CASSLVRRGGNQPQHF. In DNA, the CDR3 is TGTGCCAGCAGCTTAGTGCGTAGGGGCGGAAATCAGCCCCAGCATTTT.

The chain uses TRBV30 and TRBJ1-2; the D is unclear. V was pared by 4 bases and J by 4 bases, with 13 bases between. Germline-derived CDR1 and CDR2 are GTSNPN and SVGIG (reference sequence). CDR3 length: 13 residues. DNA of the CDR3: TGTGCCTGGACCCCTGGGAGAGCCTATGGCTACACCTTC. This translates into CAWTPGRAYGYTF.

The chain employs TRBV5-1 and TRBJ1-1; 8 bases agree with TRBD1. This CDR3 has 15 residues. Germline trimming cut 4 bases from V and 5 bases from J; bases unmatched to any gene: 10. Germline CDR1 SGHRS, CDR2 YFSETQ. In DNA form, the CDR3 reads TGCGCCAGCAGCCTCCAGGCAGGGGGCATGACTGAAGCTTTCTTT. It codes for CASSLQAGGMTEAFF.

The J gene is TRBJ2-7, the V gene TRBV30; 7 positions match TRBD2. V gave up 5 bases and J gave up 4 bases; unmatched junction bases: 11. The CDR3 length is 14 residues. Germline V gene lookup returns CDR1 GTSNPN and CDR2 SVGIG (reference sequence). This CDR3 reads CAWDISGGGYEQYF. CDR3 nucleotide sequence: TGTGCCTGGGACATATCGGGAGGAGGGTACGAGCAGTACTTC.

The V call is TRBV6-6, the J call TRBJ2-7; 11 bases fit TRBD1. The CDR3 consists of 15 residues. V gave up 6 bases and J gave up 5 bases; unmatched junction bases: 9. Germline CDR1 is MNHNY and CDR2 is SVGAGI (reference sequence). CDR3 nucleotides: TGTGCCAGCAGACGGGACAGGGGGAGTTCGGACGAGCAGTACTTC. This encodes CASRRDRGSSDEQYF.

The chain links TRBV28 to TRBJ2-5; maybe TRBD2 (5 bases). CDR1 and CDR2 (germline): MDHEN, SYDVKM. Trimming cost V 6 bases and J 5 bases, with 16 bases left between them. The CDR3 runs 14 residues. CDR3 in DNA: TGTGCCAGCAGACTCCCCGGGAACTCGGAGACCCAGTACTTC. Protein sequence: CASRLPGNSETQYF.

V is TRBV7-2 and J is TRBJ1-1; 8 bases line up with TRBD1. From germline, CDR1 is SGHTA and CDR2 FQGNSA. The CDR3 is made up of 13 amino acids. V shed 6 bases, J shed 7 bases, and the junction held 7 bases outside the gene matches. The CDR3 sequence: CASRGQANFEAFF. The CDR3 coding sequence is TGTGCCAGCAGGGGACAGGCGAACTTTGAAGCTTTCTTT.

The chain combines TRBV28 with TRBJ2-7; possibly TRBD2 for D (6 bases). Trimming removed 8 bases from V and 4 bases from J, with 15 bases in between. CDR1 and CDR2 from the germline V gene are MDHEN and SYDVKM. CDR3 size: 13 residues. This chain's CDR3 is CASRTGREYEQYF. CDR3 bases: TGTGCCAGCCGGACCGGACGGGAGTACGAGCAGTACTTC.

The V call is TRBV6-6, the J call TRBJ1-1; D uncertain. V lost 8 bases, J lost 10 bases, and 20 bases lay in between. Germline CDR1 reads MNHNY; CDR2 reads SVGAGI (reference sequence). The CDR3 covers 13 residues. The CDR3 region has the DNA TGTGCCAGCGGACTGGGAGGGATCGGTGGAGCTTTCTTT. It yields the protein CASGLGGIGGAFF.

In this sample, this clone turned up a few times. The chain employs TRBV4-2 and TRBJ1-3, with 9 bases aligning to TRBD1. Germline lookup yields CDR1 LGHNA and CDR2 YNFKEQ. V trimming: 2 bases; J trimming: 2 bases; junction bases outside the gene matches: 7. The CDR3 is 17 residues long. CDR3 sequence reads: CASSQPWTGDTGNTIYF. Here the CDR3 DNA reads TGTGCCAGCAGCCAACCTTGGACAGGGGATACTGGAAACACCATATATTTT.